A single sample gave rise to the 9 T cell receptor beta chains below, sequenced in a study of shared clonotypes between healthy human individuals. The table came from immunoSEQ multiplex PCR; TCRdb's copy has only in-frame clones and leaves some out. Of some 2.4 million clones listed, under 95% are singletons. The sample taken for sequencing was naive CD4+ T cells from PBMCs. Described subset: CD45RA+ positively selected. The receptors derive from a man between 18 and 35 years old in good health. Some clones in this sample may be carry-over from other donors' samples.

The chain has TRBV5-1 and TRBJ2-7; 11 bases match TRBD2. The CDR3 extends over 14 amino acids. Germline V gene lookup returns CDR1 SGHRS and CDR2 YFSETQ. The trim removed 1 base at V and 7 bases at J, leaving 4 bases unmatched. Here the CDR3 reads CASSLTSGSVEQYF. The CDR3 DNA reads as TGCGCCAGCAGCTTGACTAGCGGGAGCGTGGAGCAGTACTTC.

The chain uses TRBV29-1 and TRBJ2-7; TRBD2 is a possible D gene (5 bases). The germline V and J ends were trimmed by 4 bases and 4 bases, with 14 bases remaining between them. The CDR3 runs 13 residues. The germline V gene encodes CDR1 SQVTM and CDR2 ANQGSEA. The DNA of the CDR3 is TGCAGCGTTGTAAGACTACCAACTTACGAGCAGTACTTC. This gives the protein CSVVRLPTYEQYF.

The rearrangement joins TRBV27 to TRBJ1-2; 7 bases match TRBD1. This CDR3 contains 15 residues. CDR1 is MNHEY and CDR2 is SMNVEV in the germline V gene (reference sequence). Trimming at V came to 4 bases and at J to 4 bases, leaving 9 bases not matched to a gene. CDR3 bases: TGTGCCAGCAGTTCCATTGGGGACAGTACCTATGGCTACACCTTC. Its translation is CASSSIGDSTYGYTF.

The chain joins TRBV27 to TRBJ2-7; D is perhaps TRBD2 (6 bases). This CDR3 has 19 amino acids. Per the germline V gene, CDR1 is MNHEY and CDR2 is SMNVEV (reference sequence). Trimming took 8 bases from V and 4 from J, leaving 33 bases between them. Written as DNA, the CDR3 is TGTGCCAGCTGTCAACAAGCCCGGGACGGGGGTCACCACCGGTACGAGCAGTACTTC. Its protein is CASCQQARDGGHHRYEQYF.

The chain links TRBV2 to TRBJ2-5; D may be TRBD2 (6 bases). The V end lost 3 bases, the J end lost 1 base, and 9 bases lay between the germline ends. The CDR3 loop spans 14 amino acids. Germline CDR1 and CDR2: SNHLY and FYNNEI. In DNA, the CDR3 is TGTGCCAGCAGTGACCTAGCGCCCCAAGAGACCCAGTACTTC. Translating gives CASSDLAPQETQYF.

The chain joins TRBV6-5 to TRBJ2-5, with D tentatively TRBD2 (5 bases). Trimming took off 0 bases at V and 5 bases at J, with 10 bases between the two ends. Looked up from germline, CDR1 is MNHEY and CDR2 is SVGAGI. This CDR3 comprises 14 residues. CDR3 nucleotides: TGTGCCAGCAGTTACTCGAGGGCCAGCGAGACCCAGTACTTC. Amino acid sequence: CASSYSRASETQYF.

The J gene is TRBJ2-5, the V gene TRBV6-1; D is perhaps TRBD1 (6 bases). V was pared by 6 bases and J by 1 base, with 9 bases between. Germline V CDR1 and CDR2: MNHNS, SASEGT. The CDR3 contains 13 residues. The CDR3 DNA sequence: TGTGCCAGCAGGAACAGGGTCCAAGAGACCCAGTACTTC. Its translation: CASRNRVQETQYF.

The chain couples TRBV7-9 to TRBJ2-1, with 9 bases that match TRBD2. The germline CDR1 and CDR2 sequences are SEHNR and FQNEAQ (reference sequence). V shed 5 bases and J 5 bases; nucleotides not matched to a gene: 10. The CDR3 is 16 residues long. The CDR3 DNA sequence: TGTGCCAGCAGCCCGGGACTAGCCGGAATAGACAATGAGCAGTTCTTC. Protein: CASSPGLAGIDNEQFF.

This chain connects TRBV30 to TRBJ1-3; 11 bases map to TRBD1. The J segment lost 1 base and the V segment lost 0 bases, leaving 2 bases of the junction unmatched. CDR3 size: 16 residues. Germline CDR1 GTSNPN, CDR2 SVGIG (reference sequence). This CDR3 is CAWSVGTGGSGNTIYF. The CDR3, as DNA: TGTGCCTGGAGTGTAGGGACAGGGGGGTCTGGAAACACCATATATTTT.